This TCR beta chain was documented in a study of cytomegalovirus exposure and HLA in healthy donors. The CDR3 is made up of 14 amino acids. Germline V gene sequence: CDR1 SEHNR, CDR2 FQNEAQ (reference sequence). V gave up 5 bases and J gave up 1 base, with 9 bases separating them. 60 Vbeta and 13 Jbeta primers were used in PCR. The table came from immunoSEQ multiplex PCR; TCRdb's copy has only in-frame clones and leaves some out. The table records roughly 170,000 clones, approximately 84% of them present only once. The source is a man between 18 and 29 years old in good health and CMV-seronegative. V is TRBV7-9 and J is TRBJ1-3, with TRBD1 as a possible D gene (5 bases). The material sequenced was PBMCs. Written as DNA, the CDR3 is TGTGCCAGCAGCGACAGTTCTTCTGGAAACACCATATATTTT. Protein: CASSDSSSGNTIYF.